One sample yielded the 25 T cell receptor beta chains listed below, sequenced in a study of blood T cell repertoires in COVID-19. The assay was immunoSEQ multiplex PCR, and TCRdb's table has in-frame clones only and misses some. The sample yields 150,000 to 200,000 clones, around 83% seen once. The material sequenced was peripheral blood. These receptors were taken from a woman in her thirties with active or convalescent COVID-19.

The rearrangement links TRBV30 to TRBJ1-3; possibly TRBD1 for D (5 bases). The CDR3 runs to 18 residues. V dropped 0 bases and J dropped 4 bases, with 22 bases sitting between them. Germline V gives CDR1 GTSNPN, CDR2 SVGIG (reference sequence). In nucleotides, the CDR3 is TGTGCCTGGAGTGTAACGACAGACGGTGCCATCGAGGGAAACACCATATATTTT. Residues: CAWSVTTDGAIEGNTIYF.

This clone was detected many times. V usage is TRBV5-1 and J usage is TRBJ2-5; 10 nucleotides match TRBD1. The CDR3 runs to 16 residues. In germline, CDR1 is SGHRS, CDR2 YFSETQ. Unmatched junction bases numbered 7, after V lost 0 bases and J lost 5 bases. The CDR3 reads CASSLGGQGPSETQYF. The CDR3, as DNA: TGCGCCAGCAGCTTGGGGGGACAGGGGCCCAGCGAGACCCAGTACTTC. Together with reference TRBV5-1 and TRBJ2-5, the CDR3 gives the full variable domain: KAGVTQTPRYLIKTRGQQVTLSCSPISGHRSVSWYQQTPGQGLQFLFEYFSETQRNKGNFPGRFSGRQFSNSRSEMNVSTLELGDSALYLCASSLGGQGPSETQYFGPGTRLLVL.

Here the CDR3 reads CASSQGVSSGNTIYF. Written as DNA, the CDR3 is TGTGCCAGCAGCCAAGGGGTGAGCTCTGGAAACACCATATATTTT. The gene calls are TRBV11-3 and TRBJ1-3; a weak D match, TRBD1 (5 bases). Between the trimmed V and J ends, which lost 5 bases and 0 bases, there was a span of 11 bases. CDR3 length: 15 residues. Looked up from germline, CDR1 is SGHNT and CDR2 is YENEEA.

The chain couples TRBV19 to TRBJ2-5, with 7 bases fitting TRBD2. Germline V gene sequence: CDR1 LNHDA, CDR2 SQIVND (reference sequence). This CDR3 spans 16 amino acids. V lost 3 bases to trimming and J lost 3 bases; unmatched junction nucleotides: 10. The CDR3 sequence: CASSIGALAWEETQYF. CDR3 nucleotides: TGTGCCAGTAGTATTGGGGCACTAGCGTGGGAAGAGACCCAGTACTTC.

V gene TRBV4-1 combines with J gene TRBJ1-2, with 7 positions matching TRBD1. The CDR3 is 15 amino acids. Germline trimming cut 4 bases from V and 4 bases from J; bases unmatched to any gene: 9. The germline gives CDR1 MGHRA, CDR2 YSYEKL. CDR3 amino acids: CASSLSKGGPYGYTF. Here the CDR3 DNA reads TGCGCCAGCAGCCTCTCCAAAGGGGGCCCCTATGGCTACACCTTC.

The rearrangement links TRBV7-9 to TRBJ2-2, with D possibly being TRBD1 (5 bases). Germline values: CDR1 SEHNR, CDR2 FQNEAQ (reference sequence). The germline V and J ends were trimmed by 5 bases and 0 bases, with 19 bases remaining between them. This CDR3 spans 18 amino acids. DNA of the CDR3: TGTGCCAGCAGCCCTAAGAGACAGAGAGTGGCGAACACCGGGGAGCTGTTTTTT. Translating it yields CASSPKRQRVANTGELFF.

V gene TRBV27 combines with J gene TRBJ1-5, with TRBD1 as a possible D gene (6 bases). The CDR3 spans 15 residues. The germline gives CDR1 MNHEY, CDR2 SMNVEV (reference sequence). Trimming took 3 bases from V and 7 from J, leaving 16 bases between them. CDR3 residues: CASSFDGGARQPQHF. In nucleotides, the CDR3 is TGTGCCAGCAGTTTCGATGGGGGGGCAAGGCAGCCCCAGCATTTT.

This rearrangement joins TRBV2 to TRBJ2-1; 10 bases fit TRBD1. The CDR3 spans 18 residues. V lost 5 bases and J lost 10; bases outside the gene matches: 20. The germline V gene encodes CDR1 SNHLY and CDR2 FYNNEI. As DNA, the CDR3 is TGTGCCAGCAGTCTATACCCCATTGGACAGGGGGTCGGGGGCGAGCAGTTCTTC. It specifies CASSLYPIGQGVGGEQFF. Drawing the rest from reference TRBV2 and TRBJ2-1, the complete variable domain is EPEVTQTPSHQVTQMGQEVILRCVPISNHLYFYWYRQILGQKVEFLVSFYNNEISEKSEIFDDQFSVERPDGSNFTLKIRSTKLEDSAMYFCASSLYPIGQGVGGEQFFGPGTRLTVL.

This rearrangement joins TRBV6-1 to TRBJ1-3; D might be TRBD1 (5 bases). V lost 2 bases and J 3 bases, leaving 11 bases between the germline ends. Germline loops: CDR1 MNHNS, CDR2 SASEGT. The CDR3 runs 15 residues. The CDR3 nucleotides are TGTGCCAGCAGTGAAAGACGGGGGATTGGAAACACCATATATTTT. It is translated as CASSERRGIGNTIYF.

The V gene is TRBV5-1, the J gene TRBJ2-3, with 13 bases lining up with TRBD2. This CDR3 is built from 16 residues. V shed 3 bases and J 3 bases; nucleotides not matched to a gene: 4. The V gene's germline CDR1 is SGHRS and CDR2 YFSETQ. CDR3 loop: CASSWRTSGSTDTQYF. CDR3 bases: TGCGCCAGCAGCTGGAGGACTAGCGGGAGTACAGATACGCAGTATTTT.

The chain carries TRBV10-3 and TRBJ1-1, with D tentatively TRBD1 (5 bases). Between the trimmed V and J ends, which lost 0 bases and 3 bases, there was a span of 8 bases. The CDR3 loop spans 14 amino acids. Germline V gene data show CDR1 as ENHRY and CDR2 as SYGVKD. DNA of the CDR3: TGTGCCATCAGTGAGTCGGCCAGGGACACTGAAGCTTTCTTT. This encodes CAISESARDTEAFF.

On this clone itself: The same CDR3 is also encoded by other DNA sequences in this sample. The gene calls are TRBV13 and TRBJ1-1; the D is unclear. CDR3 length: 11 amino acids. Germline CDR1 is PRHDT and CDR2 is FYEKMQ (reference sequence). The ends were cut back, 6 bases at V and 2 bases at J, with 4 bases in the middle. CDR3 DNA sequence: TGTGCCAGCAGATCAAACACTGAAGCTTTCTTT. Translation gives CASRSNTEAFF.

V and J are TRBV7-9 and TRBJ2-3; TRBD2 is a possible D gene (6 bases). CDR1 is SEHNR, CDR2 FQNEAQ, per germline (reference sequence). The CDR3 covers 14 residues. V was shortened by 5 bases and J by 1 base, with 10 bases between the two germline ends. The CDR3 nucleotides read TGTGCCAGCAGCCCAGAGCGGGGCACAGATACGCAGTATTTT. Amino acids: CASSPERGTDTQYF.

V and J are TRBV28 and TRBJ1-2; 8 bases are a match to TRBD1. The V gene's germline CDR1 is MDHEN and CDR2 SYDVKM. The V and J ends lost 3 bases and 8 bases, in that order; junction bases with no gene match: 8. The CDR3 covers 14 residues. In DNA, the CDR3 is TGTGCCAGCAGTTTGCGGACAGGGAGAAGGGGCTACACCTTC. Translated, it gives CASSLRTGRRGYTF.

The chain carries TRBV3-1 (or the pseudogene TRBV3-2) and TRBJ2-1, with TRBD2 identical over 13 bases. CDR1 is LGHDT and CDR2 is YNNKEL in the germline V gene (reference sequence). The CDR3 extends over 16 amino acids. With 1 base clipped from V and 8 bases from J, the junction kept 5 bases outside the gene matches. This CDR3 is CASSQAGTSGNHEQFF. CDR3 DNA sequence: TGTGCCAGCAGCCAAGCTGGGACTAGCGGGAACCATGAGCAGTTCTTC.

The V call is TRBV14, the J call TRBJ2-2; 7 positions match TRBD2. The germline V gene encodes CDR1 SGHDN and CDR2 FVKESK. The V segment lost 7 bases and the J segment 4 bases; nucleotides outside the gene matches: 9. This CDR3 spans 15 amino acids. The CDR3 nucleotides read TGTGCCAGCACGCTAACGGGGGGTGCCACCGGGGAGCTGTTTTTT. It encodes CASTLTGGATGELFF.

The rearrangement links TRBV7-2 to TRBJ2-1; TRBD2 matches at 9 bases. This CDR3 region has 17 residues. The V segment lost 2 bases and the J segment 0 bases; nucleotides outside the gene matches: 5. Germline CDR1 SGHTA, CDR2 FQGNSA. The CDR3: CASSLSFSGSSYNEQFF. Here the CDR3 DNA reads TGTGCCAGCAGCTTATCATTTAGCGGGAGCTCCTACAATGAGCAGTTCTTC.

The count of this clone is one. J is TRBJ1-4 and V is TRBV7-8, with unresolved D. V was shortened by 2 bases and J by 0 bases, with 16 bases between the two germline ends. The CDR3 contains 18 residues. Germline loops: CDR1 SGHVS, CDR2 FQNEAQ. As DNA, the CDR3 is TGTGCCAGCAGCTTAAGGGCGGGAGCTTCTGCAACTAATGAAAAACTGTTTTTT. This encodes CASSLRAGASATNEKLFF.

This clone was observed a single time. This chain connects TRBV5-1 to TRBJ2-4; D is possibly TRBD2 (6 bases). Deletions cut 6 bases from V and 7 bases from J, with 32 bases between. The CDR3 covers 19 residues. Germline assignment: CDR1 SGHRS and CDR2 YFSETQ. The CDR3 region has the DNA TGCGCCAGCACCCGTTCGGGCGTGGGGGGTAAGACCCATGGGAACATTCAGTACTTC. Its protein is CASTRSGVGGKTHGNIQYF.

CDR3 amino acids: CASSSIQGDTYEQYF. CDR3 DNA sequence: TGTGCCAGCAGCTCGATACAGGGTGACACCTACGAGCAGTACTTC. V and J are TRBV27 and TRBJ2-7; perhaps TRBD1 as D (6 bases). V dropped 6 bases and J dropped 2 bases, with 17 bases sitting between them. The CDR3 loop spans 15 amino acids. The germline V gene has CDR1 MNHEY and CDR2 SMNVEV (reference sequence).

The gene calls are TRBV7-6 and TRBJ1-4, with 10 bases fitting TRBD1. The V gene end was trimmed by 4 bases and the J gene end by 1 base; junction bases not matched to a gene: 9. The CDR3 consists of 18 residues. The germline V gene has CDR1 SGHVS and CDR2 FNYEAQ. In DNA, the CDR3 is TGTGCCAGCAGCTCGGGCCGGGACAGGGGAGGAACTAATGAAAAACTGTTTTTT. Translating gives CASSSGRDRGGTNEKLFF.

CDR3 amino acids: CASSLDRVAEAFF. The CDR3 nucleotides are TGTGCCAGCAGCTTAGACAGGGTGGCTGAAGCTTTCTTT. The gene calls are TRBV11-3 and TRBJ1-1; maybe TRBD1 (5 bases). This CDR3 is built from 13 residues. The V end lost 0 bases, the J end lost 6 bases, and 8 bases lay between the germline ends. Germline CDR1 reads SGHNT; CDR2 reads YENEEA.

This chain links TRBV10-3 with TRBJ2-1, with 9 bases that match TRBD1. This CDR3 spans 15 amino acids. Trimming removed 2 bases from V and 9 bases from J; junction bases left unmatched: 8. Germline assignment: CDR1 ENHRY and CDR2 SYGVKD. CDR3 sequence (DNA): TGTGCCATCAGTGAGGGACAGGGGAAGCTTTCTGAGCAGTTCTTC. Translated, it gives CAISEGQGKLSEQFF.

V and J are TRBV19 and TRBJ1-2, with a tentative D call TRBD1 (5 bases). CDR1 and CDR2 from the germline V gene are LNHDA and SQIVND (reference sequence). This CDR3 has 12 residues. The CDR3 loop is CAATGAPYGYTF. CDR3 DNA sequence: TGTGCTGCAACAGGCGCCCCTTATGGCTACACCTTC.

The rearrangement uses TRBV6-4 and TRBJ1-2, with D possibly matching TRBD1 (6 bases). Germline V gene lookup returns CDR1 MRHNA and CDR2 SNTAGT. There are 13 residues in the CDR3. Trimming pared 6 bases from V and 3 bases from J, leaving 11 bases between. In DNA, the CDR3 is TGTGCCAGCAGAGCCTCAGGGGACTATGGCTACACCTTC. It is translated as CASRASGDYGYTF.